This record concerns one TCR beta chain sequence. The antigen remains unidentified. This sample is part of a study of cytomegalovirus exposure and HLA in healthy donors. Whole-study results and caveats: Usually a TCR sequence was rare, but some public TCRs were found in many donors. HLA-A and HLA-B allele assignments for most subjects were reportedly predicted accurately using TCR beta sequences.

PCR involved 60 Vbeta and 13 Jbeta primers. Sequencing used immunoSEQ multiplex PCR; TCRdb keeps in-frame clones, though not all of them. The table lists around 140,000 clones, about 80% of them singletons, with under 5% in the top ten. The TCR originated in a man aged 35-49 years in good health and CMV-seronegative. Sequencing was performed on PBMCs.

The CDR3 loop is CASENRGNNYGYTF. DNA of the CDR3: TGTGCCAGCGAAAACAGGGGGAATAACTATGGCTACACCTTC. V and J are TRBV6-1 and TRBJ1-2; 8 nucleotides match TRBD1. The CDR3 length is 14 residues. V lost 8 bases to trimming and J lost 1 base; unmatched junction nucleotides: 6. Germline V gene data show CDR1 as MNHNS and CDR2 as SASEGT.